These 20 T cell receptor beta chains originate from one sample sequenced in a study of blood T cell repertoires in COVID-19. Clones were read by immunoSEQ multiplex PCR, and TCRdb kept only the in-frame ones, dropping some. There are 120,000 to 150,000 clones in the sample; around 90% occur only once, and around 1.5% lies in the top ten. The sample taken for sequencing was peripheral blood. These receptors originate from a human donor in a cohort sampled during active COVID-19.

The chain has TRBV2 and TRBJ2-2, with TRBD1 matching 9 bases. Germline V gene data show CDR1 as SNHLY and CDR2 as FYNNEI. The CDR3 loop spans 13 amino acids. V gave up 11 bases and J gave up 7 bases; unmatched junction bases: 8. CDR3 coding DNA: TGTGCCGGAGGGACAGGGTTGAGCGGGGAGCTGTTTTTT. Its protein product is CAGGTGLSGELFF.

J is TRBJ2-3 and V is TRBV4-2; 7 nucleotides agree with TRBD1. J lost 4 bases, V lost 0 bases, and 1 base had no gene match. CDR1 is LGHNA, CDR2 YNFKEQ, per germline. This CDR3 has 14 amino acids. The CDR3 sequence: CASSQDGQADTQYF. The DNA of the CDR3 is TGTGCCAGCAGCCAAGACGGACAGGCAGATACGCAGTATTTT.

The chain uses TRBV3-1 (or the pseudogene TRBV3-2) and TRBJ2-7, with 10 bases lining up with TRBD1. The V gene end was trimmed by 6 bases and the J gene end by 5 bases; junction bases not matched to a gene: 4. The CDR3 spans 13 residues. Germline lookup yields CDR1 LGHDT and CDR2 YNNKEL (reference sequence). In nucleotides, the CDR3 is TGTGCCAGCAGACGGACAGGGGGGGACGAGCAGTACTTC. It encodes CASRRTGGDEQYF.

The chain joins TRBV3-1 (or the pseudogene TRBV3-2) to TRBJ2-2; D not certain. Deletions cut 1 base from V and 2 bases from J, with 5 bases between. The germline V gene has CDR1 LGHDT and CDR2 YNNKEL (reference sequence). The CDR3 has 14 residues. The CDR3: CASSQVANTGELFF. CDR3 in DNA: TGTGCCAGCAGCCAAGTGGCCAACACCGGGGAGCTGTTTTTT.

The table lists this clone with a count of one. A read error may account for a junction end that differs from germline. This sequence joins TRBV19 and TRBJ1-5; a possible D gene is TRBD1 (5 bases). The CDR3 sequence is 14 residues long. The V gene's germline CDR1 is LNHDA and CDR2 SQIVND (reference sequence). The CDR3 DNA reads TGTGCCAGTACCGGGACTATTAGCACTCAGCCCCAGCATTTT. Its translation is CASTGTISTQPQHF. Based on the CDR3 plus reference TRBV19 and TRBJ1-5, the full variable domain is DGGITQSPKYLFRKEGQNVTLSCEQNLNHDAMYWYRQDPGQGLRLIYYSQIVNDFQKGDIAEGYSVSREKKESFPLTVTSAQKNPTAFYLCASTGTISTQPQHFGDGTRLSIL.

The chain uses TRBV4-1 and TRBJ1-2, with TRBD1 matching 8 bases. This CDR3 has 13 amino acids. The J segment lost 8 bases and the V segment lost 3 bases, leaving 5 bases of the junction unmatched. Germline CDR1 is MGHRA and CDR2 is YSYEKL. The CDR3 is CASSQRTGKGYTF. The CDR3 DNA reads as TGCGCCAGCAGCCAGAGGACAGGGAAAGGCTACACCTTC.

The V call is TRBV6-2 or TRBV6-3, the J call TRBJ1-1; no reliable D call. The CDR3 sequence is 13 residues long. CDR1 is MNHEY, CDR2 SVGEGT, per germline. The ends were cut back, 6 bases at V and 5 bases at J, with 13 bases in the middle. DNA for the CDR3: TGTGCCAGCAGCCCAGGAGTGCGGACTGAAGCTTTCTTT. Translation gives CASSPGVRTEAFF.

This clone was detected only a few times. The chain links TRBV7-2 to TRBJ2-4, with a possible D match to TRBD2 (6 bases). This CDR3 has 15 residues. Trimming cost V 0 bases and J 1 base, with 7 bases left between them. Germline CDR1 and CDR2: SGHTA and FQGNSA. The DNA for the CDR3 is TGTGCCAGCAGCTTAGCGGGGAGGGCCAAAAACATTCAGTACTTC. This sequence encodes CASSLAGRAKNIQYF.

Points on this clone: The identical CDR3 is also encoded by other nucleotide sequences in the sample. V and J are TRBV5-4 and TRBJ1-2; 8 positions match TRBD1. Trimming at V came to 4 bases and at J to 8 bases, leaving 7 bases not matched to a gene. Germline V lookup: CDR1 SGHNT, CDR2 YYREEE (reference sequence). The CDR3 contains 13 residues. This CDR3 reads CASSPDRVGGYTF. Here the CDR3 DNA reads TGTGCCAGCAGCCCGGACAGGGTCGGAGGCTACACCTTC.

The chain combines TRBV29-1 with TRBJ2-3; 9 nucleotides align to TRBD2. Germline CDR1 SQVTM, CDR2 ANQGSEA. Trimming at V came to 7 bases and at J to 1 base, leaving 3 bases not matched to a gene. This CDR3 is built from 13 residues. In DNA, the CDR3 is TGCAGCGGCTTAGCGGGGGGCACAGATACGCAGTATTTT. This sequence encodes CSGLAGGTDTQYF.

The genes are TRBV11-2 and TRBJ1-5; D is unclear. The V gene's germline CDR1 is SGHAT and CDR2 FQNNGV. The length of the CDR3 is 15 residues. V lost 0 bases and J 2 bases, leaving 8 bases between the germline ends. CDR3 coding DNA: TGTGCCAGCAGCTTAGATGGGCAGGGCAATCAGCCCCAGCATTTT. Amino acid sequence: CASSLDGQGNQPQHF.

This chain uses TRBV20-1 with TRBJ2-3, with 12 bases matching TRBD2. This CDR3 contains 15 residues. J gave up 3 bases and V 3 bases, and 4 bases lay outside the gene matches. Germline V lookup: CDR1 DFQATT, CDR2 SNEGSKA (reference sequence). Here the CDR3 DNA reads TGCAGTGCTAGTCCCACTAGCGGGGGGACAGATACGCAGTATTTT. As protein: CSASPTSGGTDTQYF.

The V gene is TRBV12-3 or TRBV12-4, the J gene TRBJ2-3, with TRBD2 matching 8 bases. CDR3 length: 13 amino acids. The trim removed 3 bases at V and 6 bases at J, leaving 2 bases unmatched. The CDR3 nucleotides read TGTGCCAGCAGTTTCGTAGCGGGGGATACGCAGTATTTT. This sequence encodes CASSFVAGDTQYF.

J is TRBJ1-2 and V is TRBV5-1; D is possibly TRBD1 (6 bases). This CDR3 is 15 amino acids long. Between the trimmed V and J ends, which lost 4 bases and 4 bases, there was a span of 17 bases. In germline, CDR1 is SGHRS, CDR2 YFSETQ. Written as DNA, the CDR3 is TGCGCCAGCAGCGAGACAGGTCTGCTGAGCTATGGCTACACCTTC. It yields the protein CASSETGLLSYGYTF.

The chain links TRBV4-3 to TRBJ1-1; 10 bases are shared with TRBD1. The CDR3 is 14 residues long. The V and J ends lost 3 bases and 4 bases, in that order; junction bases with no gene match: 2. Germline CDR1 and CDR2: LGHNA and YSLEER. CDR3 bases: TGCGCCAGCAGCCACGGGACAGGGGCCACTGAAGCTTTCTTT. Residues: CASSHGTGATEAFF.

V and J are TRBV2 and TRBJ2-3; 8 positions agree with TRBD2. This CDR3 region has 15 residues. The germline gives CDR1 SNHLY, CDR2 FYNNEI. Trimming cost V 6 bases and J 3 bases; bases outside gene matches: 8. In DNA form, the CDR3 reads TGTGCCAGCAGGGAACCGGGCGGGGGGACAGATACGCAGTATTTT. Translated, it gives CASREPGGGTDTQYF.

The J gene is TRBJ2-5, the V gene TRBV9; 7 positions match TRBD2. CDR3 size: 13 residues. After removal of 1 base from V and 6 bases from J, the junction contained 3 bases not matched to a gene. Germline V lookup: CDR1 SGDLS, CDR2 YYNGEE. The CDR3: CASSVTGGKTQYF. CDR3 nucleotide sequence: TGTGCCAGCAGCGTAACGGGGGGAAAGACCCAGTACTTC.

The V gene is TRBV7-9, the J gene TRBJ1-2, with 8 bases that match TRBD1. This CDR3 comprises 13 residues. The germline V gene has CDR1 SEHNR and CDR2 FQNEAQ (reference sequence). The J segment lost 8 bases and the V segment lost 8 bases, leaving 10 bases of the junction unmatched. The CDR3 sequence: CASFPGGAEGYTF. As DNA, the CDR3 is TGTGCCAGCTTTCCAGGGGGCGCGGAGGGCTACACCTTC.

This clone came up once. V is TRBV5-1 and J is TRBJ2-3; possible D gene TRBD2, 5 bases. V lost 4 bases and J lost 1, with 13 bases in between. Germline CDR1 reads SGHRS; CDR2 reads YFSETQ. The CDR3 is made up of 15 amino acids. The CDR3 DNA is TGCGCCAGCAGCCTCCGGGAAGGAGGCACAGATACGCAGTATTTT. This encodes CASSLREGGTDTQYF. Full variable domain (missing parts from reference TRBV5-1 and TRBJ2-3): KAGVTQTPRYLIKTRGQQVTLSCSPISGHRSVSWYQQTPGQGLQFLFEYFSETQRNKGNFPGRFSGRQFSNSRSEMNVSTLELGDSALYLCASSLREGGTDTQYFGPGTRLTVL.

The rearrangement uses TRBV30 and TRBJ2-2, with D possibly matching TRBD2 (6 bases). This CDR3 has 14 amino acids. CDR1 is GTSNPN and CDR2 is SVGIG in the germline V gene (reference sequence). V gave up 0 bases and J gave up 6 bases, with 11 bases separating them. CDR3 nucleotide sequence: TGTGCCTGGAGTGTATTCGGGGGTCCCGGGGAGCTGTTTTTT. Protein: CAWSVFGGPGELFF.